This T cell receptor beta chain derives from a study of blood T cell repertoires in COVID-19 (dated by TCRdb to the early 2020s). General notes on the study: Collaborator samples came from the United States, Italy and Spain and covered acute and convalescent phases of COVID-19. The material from the prospective study consisted of cDNA or gDNA derived from T cells, B-cell-depleted T cells, or PBMCs. Subjects who had been exposed to COVID-19, were actively infected with it, or had recovered from it provided the deeply sampled blood TCRbeta repertoires that made up the dataset. The repertoires were released in a freely available public database meant as a resource for research on the immune response to SARS-CoV-2. Samples came from the ongoing ImmuneRACE study (first 160 participants) plus 1,254 subjects from 6 global collaborators. Nearly every sample came with metadata listing a de-identified subject ID, COVID-19 status, age in years and sex. Where available, HLA class I and class II types were obtained from metadata supplied by the sample provider rather than from assay-based typing.

In this sample, this clone turned up once. What this receptor recognizes is not known. No base qualities exist here, and no much larger clone lies one base off it. Participants in the prospective study were aged 18 to 89 years, lived in about two dozen United States geographic areas, and enrolled through a virtual design. In the prospective study, participants were assigned to cohorts based on the clinical history participants reported in a screening survey and a study questionnaire. Recovered participants in ImmuneRACE Cohort 3 were defined as having two consecutive negative NP/OP PCR tests, clearance from a healthcare professional, or resolution of symptoms. Each participant in the prospective study had whole blood, serum and a nasopharyngeal or oropharyngeal swab collected by mobile phlebotomists. Prospective study participants could optionally give additional blood draws and questionnaires over an approximately 2-month period. Blood samples from the prospective study were shipped frozen or at room temperature prior to DNA extraction.

TCRbeta CDR3 regions were amplified from genomic DNA using the immunoSEQ Assay, a bias-controlled multiplex PCR. In the source study's methods: Nucleated cell counts per sample were estimated from amplification of reference gene primers within the assay. Sequence reads were collapsed and filtered to measure the absolute abundance of every unique TCRbeta CDR3 rearrangement. For each sample, productive Simpson clonality was calculated as the square root of Simpson's diversity index over productive rearrangements. Not all clones reach the TCRdb copy of this immuneACCESS table, which keeps in-frame sequences only. Checked studies attribute under half of the gap to unresolved V genes and leave the rest unexplained. V and J calls and clone size follow that table, whereas D and trimming were derived from the DNA. The sample records about 150,000 clones, 84% of which are singletons. The ten biggest clones cover approximately 7.3% of the sample.

There are 18 amino acids in the CDR3, from cysteine to phenylalanine inclusive. Only the CDR3 part of the read is kept: 54 bases, read in frame from the first base. Looking up the germline V gene (reference sequence) yields CDR1 SGHAT and CDR2 FQDESV. Here V drops 0 bases and J drops 2 bases, and the junction holds 10 bases not matched to any gene. Summary of the overall study and its limitations: How much clinical and demographic metadata was included differed by source and by participant, and the metadata was provided uncurated.

Specimen: PBMCs or T cells enriched from blood (not recorded which). The source of this sequence is a man aged 50-59 years who had recovered from COVID-19. The chain is assembled from TRBV11-1 and TRBJ2-5, with 9 central nucleotides matching TRBD1. The nucleotide sequence is given as TGTGCCAGCAGCTTAGCCCCATCGACAGGGGGGAGGCAAGAGACCCAGTACTTC. Its coded protein is CASSLAPSTGGRQETQYF.